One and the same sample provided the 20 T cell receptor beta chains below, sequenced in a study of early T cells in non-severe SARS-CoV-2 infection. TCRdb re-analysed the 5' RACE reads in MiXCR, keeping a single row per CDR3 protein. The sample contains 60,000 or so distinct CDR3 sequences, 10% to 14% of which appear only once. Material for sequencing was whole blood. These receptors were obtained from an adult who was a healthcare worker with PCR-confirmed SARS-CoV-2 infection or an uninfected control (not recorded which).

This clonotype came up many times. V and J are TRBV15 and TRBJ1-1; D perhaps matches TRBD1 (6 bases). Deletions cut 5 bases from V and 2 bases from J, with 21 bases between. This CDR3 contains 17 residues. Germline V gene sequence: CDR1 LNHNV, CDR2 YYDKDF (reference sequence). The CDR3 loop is CATSPPVWGHTNTEAFF. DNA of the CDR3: TGTGCCACCAGCCCTCCTGTGTGGGGACACACCAACACTGAAGCTTTCTTT.

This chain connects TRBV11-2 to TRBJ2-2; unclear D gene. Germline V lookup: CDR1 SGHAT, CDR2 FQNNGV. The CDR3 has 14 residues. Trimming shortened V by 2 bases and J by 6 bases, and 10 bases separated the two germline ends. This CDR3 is CASSLPTIPGELFF. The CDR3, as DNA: TGTGCCAGCAGCTTACCAACTATTCCCGGGGAGCTGTTTTTT.

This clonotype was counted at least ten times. Here the CDR3 reads CASSGGSDNSPLHF. In DNA form, the CDR3 reads TGTGCCAGCAGTGGGGGGTCCGATAATTCACCCCTCCACTTT. The chain uses TRBV2 and TRBJ1-6, with D perhaps TRBD1 (5 bases). The CDR3 is made up of 14 amino acids. Trimming left V 4 bases short and J 5 bases short, with 9 bases between. CDR1 and CDR2 (germline): SNHLY, FYNNEI.

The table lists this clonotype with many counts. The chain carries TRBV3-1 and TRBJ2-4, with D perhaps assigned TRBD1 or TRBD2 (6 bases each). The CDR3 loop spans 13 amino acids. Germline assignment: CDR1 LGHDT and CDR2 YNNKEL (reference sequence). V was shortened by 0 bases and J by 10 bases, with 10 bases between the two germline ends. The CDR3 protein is CASSQDRGTIQYF. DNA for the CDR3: TGTGCCAGCAGCCAAGATCGGGGGACAATTCAGTACTTC.

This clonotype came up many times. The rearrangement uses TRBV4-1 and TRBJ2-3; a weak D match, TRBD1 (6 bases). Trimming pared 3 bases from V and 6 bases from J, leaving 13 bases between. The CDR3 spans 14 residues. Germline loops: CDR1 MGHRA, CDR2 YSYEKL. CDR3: CASSHETGLDTQYF. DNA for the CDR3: TGCGCCAGCAGCCATGAAACAGGGTTGGATACGCAGTATTTT.

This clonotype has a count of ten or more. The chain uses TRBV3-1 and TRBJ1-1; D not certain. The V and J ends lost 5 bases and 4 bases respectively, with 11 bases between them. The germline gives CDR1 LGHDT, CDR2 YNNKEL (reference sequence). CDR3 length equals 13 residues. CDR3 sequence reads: CASSVGGSTEAFF. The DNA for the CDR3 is TGTGCCAGCAGCGTCGGTGGGTCCACTGAAGCTTTCTTT.

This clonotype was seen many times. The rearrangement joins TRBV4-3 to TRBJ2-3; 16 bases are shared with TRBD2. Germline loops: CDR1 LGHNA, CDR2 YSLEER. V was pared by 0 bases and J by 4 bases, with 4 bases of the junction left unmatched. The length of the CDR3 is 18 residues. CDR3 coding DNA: TGCGCCAGCAGCCAAGAGGGGACTAGCGGGGGGGTTGCAGATACGCAGTATTTT. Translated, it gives CASSQEGTSGGVADTQYF.

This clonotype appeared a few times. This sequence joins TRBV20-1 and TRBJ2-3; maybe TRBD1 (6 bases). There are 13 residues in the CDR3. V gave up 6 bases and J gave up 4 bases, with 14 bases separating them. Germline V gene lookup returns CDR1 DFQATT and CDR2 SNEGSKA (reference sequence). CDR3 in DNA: TGCAGTGCAGGGGGTTTCCGGGCAGATACGCAGTATTTT. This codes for CSAGGFRADTQYF.

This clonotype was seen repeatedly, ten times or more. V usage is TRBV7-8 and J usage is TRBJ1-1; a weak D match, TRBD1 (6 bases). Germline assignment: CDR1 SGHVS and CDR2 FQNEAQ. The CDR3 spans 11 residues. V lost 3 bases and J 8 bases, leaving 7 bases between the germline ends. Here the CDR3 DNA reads TGTGCCAGCAGCTTCGGACAGGAAGCTTTCTTT. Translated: CASSFGQEAFF.

CDR3 amino acids: CASSHTKQGNYGYTF. CDR3 in DNA: TGTGCCAGCAGCCACACCAAACAGGGGAACTATGGCTACACCTTC. V gene TRBV7-9 combines with J gene TRBJ1-2; 7 nucleotides align to TRBD1. Germline V gene sequence: CDR1 SEHNR, CDR2 FQNEAQ (reference sequence). The CDR3 extends over 15 amino acids. V shed 5 bases and J 2 bases; nucleotides not matched to a gene: 8.

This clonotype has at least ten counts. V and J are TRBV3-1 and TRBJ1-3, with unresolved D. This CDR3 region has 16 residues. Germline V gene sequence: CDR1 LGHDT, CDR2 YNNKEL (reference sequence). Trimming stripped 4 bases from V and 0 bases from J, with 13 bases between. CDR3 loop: CASSLLGGSSGNTIYF. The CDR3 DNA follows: TGTGCCAGCAGCCTACTCGGCGGCAGCTCTGGAAACACCATATATTTT.

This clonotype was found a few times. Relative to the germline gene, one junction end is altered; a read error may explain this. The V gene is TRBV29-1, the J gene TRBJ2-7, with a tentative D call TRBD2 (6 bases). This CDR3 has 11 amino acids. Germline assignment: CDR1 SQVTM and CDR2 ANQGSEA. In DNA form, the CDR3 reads TGCAGCGTTGATGTAGGTGGAAAGCGGGACTTC. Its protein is CSVDVGGKRDF.

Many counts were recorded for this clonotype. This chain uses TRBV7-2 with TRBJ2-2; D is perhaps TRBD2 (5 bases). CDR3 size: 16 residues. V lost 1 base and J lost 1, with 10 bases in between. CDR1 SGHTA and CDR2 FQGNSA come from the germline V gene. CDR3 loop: CASSLGSGMNTGELFF. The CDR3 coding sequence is TGTGCCAGCAGCTTAGGGTCGGGGATGAACACCGGGGAGCTGTTTTTT.

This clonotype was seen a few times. The CDR3 reads CASSARRDTQYF. As DNA, the CDR3 is TGTGCCAGCAGCGCCCGCAGAGATACGCAGTATTTT. The chain couples TRBV7-6 to TRBJ2-3, with D unresolved. Germline CDR1 and CDR2: SGHVS and FNYEAQ. The CDR3 totals 12 residues. V was cut by 5 bases and J by 5 bases, with 8 bases left in between.

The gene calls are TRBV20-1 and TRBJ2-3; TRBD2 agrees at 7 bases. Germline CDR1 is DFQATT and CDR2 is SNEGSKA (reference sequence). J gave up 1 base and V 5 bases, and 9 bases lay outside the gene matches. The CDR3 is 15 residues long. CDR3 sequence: CSAFPQRGGTDTQYF. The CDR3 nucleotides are TGCAGTGCTTTTCCCCAGCGGGGAGGCACAGATACGCAGTATTTT.

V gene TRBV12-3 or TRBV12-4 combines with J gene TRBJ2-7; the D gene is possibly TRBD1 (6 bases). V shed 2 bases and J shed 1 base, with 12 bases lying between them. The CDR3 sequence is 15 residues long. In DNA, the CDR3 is TGTGCCAGCAGTTTAACAGGGCCGCTTTCCTACGAGCAGTACTTC. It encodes CASSLTGPLSYEQYF.

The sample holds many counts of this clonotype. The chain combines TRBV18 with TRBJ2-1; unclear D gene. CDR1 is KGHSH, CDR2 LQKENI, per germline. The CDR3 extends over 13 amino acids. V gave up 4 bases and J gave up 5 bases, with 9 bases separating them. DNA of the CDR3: TGTGCCAGCTCACTAGGGTCGGACAATGAGCAGTTCTTC. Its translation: CASSLGSDNEQFF.

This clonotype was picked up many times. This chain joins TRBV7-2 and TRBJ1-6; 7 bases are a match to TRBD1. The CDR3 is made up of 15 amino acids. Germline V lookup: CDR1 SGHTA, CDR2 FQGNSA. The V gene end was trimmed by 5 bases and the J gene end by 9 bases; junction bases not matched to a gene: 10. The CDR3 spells CASSPQTGWGSPLHF. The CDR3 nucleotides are TGTGCCAGCAGCCCCCAGACAGGGTGGGGTTCACCCCTCCACTTT.

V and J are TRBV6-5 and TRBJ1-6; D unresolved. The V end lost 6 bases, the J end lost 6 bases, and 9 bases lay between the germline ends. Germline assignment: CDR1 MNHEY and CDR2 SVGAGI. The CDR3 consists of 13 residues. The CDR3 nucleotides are TGTGCCAGCAGCGCAAGCCGTAATTCACCCCTCCACTTT. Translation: CASSASRNSPLHF.

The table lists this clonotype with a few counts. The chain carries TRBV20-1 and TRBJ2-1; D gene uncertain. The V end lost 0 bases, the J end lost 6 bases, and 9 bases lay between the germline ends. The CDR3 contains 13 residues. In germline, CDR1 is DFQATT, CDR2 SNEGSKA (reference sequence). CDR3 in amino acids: CSARDGSGNEQFF. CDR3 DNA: TGCAGTGCTAGAGATGGGTCGGGCAATGAGCAGTTCTTC.